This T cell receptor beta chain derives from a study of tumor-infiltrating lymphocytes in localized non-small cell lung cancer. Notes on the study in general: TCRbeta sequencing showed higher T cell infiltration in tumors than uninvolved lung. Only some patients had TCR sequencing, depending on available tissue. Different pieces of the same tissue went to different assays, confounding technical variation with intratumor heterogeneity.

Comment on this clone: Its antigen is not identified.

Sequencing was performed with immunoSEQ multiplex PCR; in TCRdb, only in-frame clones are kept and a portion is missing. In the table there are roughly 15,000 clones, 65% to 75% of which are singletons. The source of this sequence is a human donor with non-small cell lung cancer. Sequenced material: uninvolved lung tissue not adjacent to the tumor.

The CDR3 protein is CASTTRVKDTQYF. In nucleotides, the CDR3 is TGTGCCAGCACCACAAGGGTCAAGGATACGCAGTATTTT. V is TRBV28 and J is TRBJ2-3; D is unresolved. The CDR3 consists of 13 residues. Germline CDR1 and CDR2: MDHEN and SYDVKM. V was cut by 7 bases and J by 6 bases, with 14 bases left in between.